These T cell receptor beta chains were read from a single sample in a study of regulatory T cells in long-lasting Graves disease. A single record per CDR3 protein comes from TCRdb applying MiXCR to the multiplex PCR reads. The table has about 220,000 distinct CDR3 sequences, roughly a fifth seen once. This same sample was also taken into another study, of T cells in Graves' hyperthyroidism and ophthalmopathy.

Material: peripheral blood mononuclear cells (PBMCs), obtained at new diagnosis, from a patient treated with antithyroid drugs. All receptors derive from a young woman with Graves disease. Each CDR3 is given with its conserved first and last residue. D genes are given only for firm matches. Clone size is given for some rows only: seen once, a few or many times, or a class if the clone is expanded.

j_call clone_size d_call v_call cdr3_nt cdr3_aa
TRBJ1-2 few NA TRBV6-2/TRBV6-3 TGTGCCAGCAGTTATCGACAGTTCTATGGCTACACCTTC CASSYRQFYGYTF
TRBJ2-1 NA TRBD2 TRBV30 TGTGCCTGGAGTGTAGTAGCGGGAGTGTCATTCTTC CAWSVVAGVSFF
TRBJ2-1 many TRBD2 TRBV28 TGTGCCAGCGGGAGCGGGGGGGCTTACAATGAGCAGTTCTTC CASGSGGAYNEQFF
TRBJ1-5 many TRBD1 TRBV18 TGTGCCAGCAGTCCGGACAGGGATCAGCCCCAGCATTTT CASSPDRDQPQHF
TRBJ1-1 many TRBD1 TRBV4-1 TGCGCCAGCAGCGATCGTCAGGGGGCAATCACTGAAGCTTTCTTT CASSDRQGAITEAFF
TRBJ2-3 NA NA TRBV5-1 TGCGCCAGCAGCCCGGGAGCGGGCACAGATACGCAGTATTTT CASSPGAGTDTQYF
TRBJ1-5 many NA TRBV7-8 TGTGCCAGCAGCCCCGGCGGGGGAGGGAGCAATCAGCCCCAGCATTTT CASSPGGGGSNQPQHF
TRBJ2-1 few TRBD2 TRBV5-4 TGTGCCAGCAGCGGGGGACTAGCGGGGGGCCAGGGTCGGTTCTTC CASSGGLAGGQGRFF
TRBJ2-7 many TRBD1 TRBV11-2 TGTGCCAGCAGCTCGACAGGGGACGAGCAGTACTTC CASSSTGDEQYF
TRBJ2-1 many TRBD2 TRBV2 TGTGCCAGCAGAAGGGTCGGGCTAGCGGGAGGGAGAAATGAGCAGTTCTTC CASRRVGLAGGRNEQFF
TRBJ2-3 NA TRBD1 TRBV6-2/TRBV6-3 TGTGCCAGCAGTTACGGCCCCGGGACAGGGTCCACAGATACGCAGTATTTT CASSYGPGTGSTDTQYF
TRBJ2-3 many NA TRBV20-1 TGCAGTGCCCGGGACTTTCGGAACACAGATACGCAGTATTTT CSARDFRNTDTQYF
TRBJ1-5 NA TRBD1 TRBV2 TGTGCCAGCAGTGAACCGACAGGGGGTGGTATTCAGCCCCAGCATTTT CASSEPTGGGIQPQHF
TRBJ1-2 NA TRBD1 TRBV29-1 TGCAGCGTTGTGGAAGCCAGGGGGCGCGGCTATGGCTACACCTTC CSVVEARGRGYGYTF
TRBJ2-3 many TRBD1 TRBV6-2/TRBV6-3 TGTGCCAGCACCCTCAACAGGGGGCCCAACACAGATACGCAGTATTTT CASTLNRGPNTDTQYF